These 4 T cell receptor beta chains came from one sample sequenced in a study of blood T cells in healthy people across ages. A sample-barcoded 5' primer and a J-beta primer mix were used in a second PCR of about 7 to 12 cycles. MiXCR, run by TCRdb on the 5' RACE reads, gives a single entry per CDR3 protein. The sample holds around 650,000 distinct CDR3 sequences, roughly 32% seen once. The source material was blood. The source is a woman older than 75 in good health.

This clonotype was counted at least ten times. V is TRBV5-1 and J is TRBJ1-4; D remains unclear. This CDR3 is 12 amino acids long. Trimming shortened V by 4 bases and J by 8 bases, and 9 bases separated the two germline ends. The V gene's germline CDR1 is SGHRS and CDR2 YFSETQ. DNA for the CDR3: TGCGCCAGCAGCGAGAATCTAGAAAAACTGTTTTTT. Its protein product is CASSENLEKLFF.

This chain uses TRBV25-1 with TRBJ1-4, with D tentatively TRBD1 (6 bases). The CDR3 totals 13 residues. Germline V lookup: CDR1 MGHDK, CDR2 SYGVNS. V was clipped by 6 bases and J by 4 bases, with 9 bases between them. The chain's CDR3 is CASRQGYNEKLFF. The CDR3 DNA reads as TGTGCCAGCAGACAGGGCTATAATGAAAAACTGTTTTTT.

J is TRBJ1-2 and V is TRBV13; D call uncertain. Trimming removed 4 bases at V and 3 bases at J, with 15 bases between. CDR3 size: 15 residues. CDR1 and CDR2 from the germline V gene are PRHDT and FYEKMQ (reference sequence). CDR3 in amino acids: CASSSAGSVDYGYTF. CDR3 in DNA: TGTGCCAGCAGCTCAGCGGGTTCAGTAGACTATGGCTACACCTTC.

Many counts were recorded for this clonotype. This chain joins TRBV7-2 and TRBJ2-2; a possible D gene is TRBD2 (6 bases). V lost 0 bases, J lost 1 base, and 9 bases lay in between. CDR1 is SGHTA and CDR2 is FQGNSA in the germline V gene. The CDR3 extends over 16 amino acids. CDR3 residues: CASSLAGGVNTGELFF. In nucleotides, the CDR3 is TGTGCCAGCAGCTTAGCTGGCGGGGTGAACACCGGGGAGCTGTTTTTT.